This T cell receptor beta chain was obtained from a study of cytotoxic CD8 clonotypes in ibrutinib-treated CLL. In regard to this clone: Its cognate antigen is unknown.

The ends were cut back, 7 bases at V and 9 bases at J, with 25 bases in the middle. The CDR3 sequence is 15 residues long. Germline CDR1 and CDR2: SGHVS and FQNEAQ. The assay was immunoSEQ multiplex PCR, and TCRdb's table has in-frame clones only and misses some. The sample records approximately 70,000 clones, more than 70% being singletons. Whole-study findings and limits: A rise in clonality was seen at ibrutinib response, and a fall back toward baseline was seen at progression.

This chain uses TRBV7-8 with TRBJ2-7; D may be TRBD2 (5 bases). The sequencing used PBMCs, collected at disease progression, from a patient treated with ibrutinib. This clonotype was obtained from a human donor with chronic lymphocytic leukemia. The CDR3 DNA reads TGTGCCAGCACATTGGCGGGCGGTCCCCTACGAGGGCAGTACTTC. This sequence encodes CASTLAGGPLRGQYF. Looking up the rest from reference TRBV7-8 and TRBJ2-7 gives the full variable domain: GAGVSQSPRYKVAKRGQDVALRCDPISGHVSLFWYQQALGQGPEFLTYFQNEAQLDKSGLPSDRFFAERPEGSVSTLKIQRTQQEDSAVYLCASTLAGGPLRGQYFGPGTRLTVT.